Listed below are T cell receptor beta chains from one sample, sequenced in a study of blood T cell repertoires in COVID-19. Assay used: immunoSEQ multiplex PCR; TCRdb lists only in-frame clones, some missing. This table has 80,000 or so clones, 80% appearing once. Sample: peripheral blood. These TCRs come from a woman aged 65 to 85 with acute or convalescent COVID-19. The CDR3 runs from the conserved cysteine through the conserved F or W. D genes are given only for firm matches. Clone size is stated in some rows and not others, as once, few, many or a class when expanded.

>.|.|TRBV6-5|TRBJ1-1
CASSVTGNTEAFF
TGTGCCAGCAGCGTGACAGGGAACACTGAAGCTTTCTTT
>TRBD1|.|TRBV5-6|TRBJ2-5
CASSLGPGGEAQETQYF
TGTGCCAGCAGCTTGGGGCCAGGGGGAGAGGCCCAAGAGACCCAGTACTTC
>TRBD1|.|TRBV11-3|TRBJ1-4
CASSPAGQGAPNEKLFF
TGTGCCAGCAGCCCCGCCGGACAGGGGGCTCCTAATGAAAAACTGTTTTTT
>.|once|TRBV12-3/TRBV12-4|TRBJ2-1
CATGGHEQFF
TGTGCCACGGGGGGCCATGAGCAGTTCTTC
>TRBD1|.|TRBV4-1|TRBJ1-5
CASSHTQGSNQPQHF
TGCGCCAGCAGCCACACACAGGGGAGCAATCAGCCCCAGCATTTT
>.|.|TRBV6-1|TRBJ1-5
CASSEPLQGNQPQHF
TGTGCCAGCAGTGAACCCCTGCAGGGCAATCAGCCCCAGCATTTT
>TRBD1|.|TRBV6-1|TRBJ2-6
CASSAGTAFSGANVLTF
TGTGCCAGCAGTGCCGGGACAGCCTTCTCTGGGGCCAACGTCCTGACTTTC
>TRBD1|once|TRBV7-9|TRBJ2-7
CASSQRDRVNEQYF
TGTGCCAGCAGCCAGAGGGACAGGGTGAACGAGCAGTACTTC
>.|.|TRBV11-2|TRBJ1-1
CASSRAWGDTEAFF
TGTGCCAGCAGCCGAGCTTGGGGCGACACTGAAGCTTTCTTT
>.|.|TRBV7-3|TRBJ2-3
CASGEAGSSTDTQYF
TGTGCCAGCGGGGAGGCGGGCTCTAGCACAGATACGCAGTATTTT
>.|.|TRBV19|TRBJ1-5
CASSTGDSQPQHF
TGTGCCAGTAGTACCGGGGATAGTCAGCCCCAGCATTTT
>.|.|TRBV12-5|TRBJ1-2
CASGLGGVREGYTF
TGTGCTAGTGGTCTGGGCGGGGTCCGGGAAGGCTACACCTTC
>.|.|TRBV5-5|TRBJ1-2
CASSLGPGDWNGYTF
TGTGCCAGCAGCTTGGGTCCAGGGGATTGGAATGGCTACACCTTC
>TRBD2|.|TRBV4-2|TRBJ2-1
CASSPFLRLAGGRVGLNNEQFF
TGTGCCAGCAGCCCCTTTCTAAGACTAGCGGGGGGGCGTGTAGGGTTGAATAATGAGCAGTTCTTC
>TRBD1|.|TRBV28|TRBJ1-5
CASLTGQGAVGNQPQHF
TGTGCCAGCCTAACTGGACAGGGGGCGGTAGGAAATCAGCCCCAGCATTTT
>TRBD1|.|TRBV25-1|TRBJ1-5
CASSGETGGIGNQPQHF
TGTGCCAGCAGTGGGGAAACAGGGGGCATCGGCAATCAGCCCCAGCATTTT